A single T cell receptor (beta chain) is shown here with its context. Profiling relied on immunoSEQ multiplex PCR, and the TCRdb table lists in-frame clones only, not all of them. The data show roughly 56,000 clones, around four fifths seen once. These data come from a study of blood T cell repertoires in COVID-19. The sample consisted of peripheral blood. The sequence came from a man between 65 and 85 years old with acute or convalescent COVID-19.

CDR3 in DNA: TGTGCCAGCAGTGATGGGGATAGCGGGGTGGATGAGCAGTTCTTC. As protein: CASSDGDSGVDEQFF. The chain joins TRBV2 to TRBJ2-1; 8 bases agree with TRBD2. Germline values: CDR1 SNHLY, CDR2 FYNNEI. V lost 3 bases, J lost 8 bases, and 9 bases stayed unmatched. The CDR3 sequence is 15 residues long. Full variable domain (remainder filled in from reference TRBV2 and TRBJ2-1): EPEVTQTPSHQVTQMGQEVILRCVPISNHLYFYWYRQILGQKVEFLVSFYNNEISEKSEIFDDQFSVERPDGSNFTLKIRSTKLEDSAMYFCASSDGDSGVDEQFFGPGTRLTVL.